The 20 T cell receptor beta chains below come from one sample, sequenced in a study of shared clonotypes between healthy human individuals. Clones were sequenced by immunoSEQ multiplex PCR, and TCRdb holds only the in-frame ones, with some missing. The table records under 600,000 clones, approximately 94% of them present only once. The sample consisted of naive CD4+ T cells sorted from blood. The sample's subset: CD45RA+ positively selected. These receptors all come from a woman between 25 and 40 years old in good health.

For the CDR3, the DNA is TGTGCCAGCAAAACGTACGCCGGGGAGCTGTTTTTT. It is translated as CASKTYAGELFF. The J gene is TRBJ2-2, the V gene TRBV6-5, with D unresolved. V lost 7 bases and J 6 bases, leaving 9 bases between the germline ends. Germline loops: CDR1 MNHEY, CDR2 SVGAGI. The CDR3 has 12 amino acids.

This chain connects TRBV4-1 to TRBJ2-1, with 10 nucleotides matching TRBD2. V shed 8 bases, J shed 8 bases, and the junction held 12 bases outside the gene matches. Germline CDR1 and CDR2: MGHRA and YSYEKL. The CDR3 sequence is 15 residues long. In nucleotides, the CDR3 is TGCGCCAGCGCAAGCGGGAGGGTCGCCTTCGATGAGCAGTTCTTC. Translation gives CASASGRVAFDEQFF.

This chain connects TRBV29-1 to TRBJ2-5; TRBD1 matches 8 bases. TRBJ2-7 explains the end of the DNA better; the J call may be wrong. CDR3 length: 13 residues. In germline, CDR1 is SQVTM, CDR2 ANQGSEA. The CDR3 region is CSAGRGTGNEQYF. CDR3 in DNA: TGCAGCGCAGGCCGCGGGACAGGTAACGAGCAGTACTTC.

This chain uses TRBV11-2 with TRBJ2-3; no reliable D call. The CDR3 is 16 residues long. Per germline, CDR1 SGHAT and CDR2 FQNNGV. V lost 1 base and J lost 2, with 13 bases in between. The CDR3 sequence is CASSLGSTSYTDTQYF. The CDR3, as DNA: TGTGCCAGCAGCTTAGGCTCTACATCATACACAGATACGCAGTATTTT. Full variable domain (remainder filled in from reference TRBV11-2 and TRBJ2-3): EAGVAQSPRYKIIEKRQSVAFWCNPISGHATLYWYQQILGQGPKLLIQFQNNGVVDDSQLPKDRFSAERLKGVDSTLKIQPAKLEDSAVYLCASSLGSTSYTDTQYFGPGTRLTVL.

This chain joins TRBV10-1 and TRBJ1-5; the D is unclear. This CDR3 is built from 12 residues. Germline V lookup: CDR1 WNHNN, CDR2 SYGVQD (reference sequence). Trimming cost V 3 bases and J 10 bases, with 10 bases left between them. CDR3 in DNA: TGCGCCAGCAGTGATACCCTATCACCCCAGCATTTT. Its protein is CASSDTLSPQHF.

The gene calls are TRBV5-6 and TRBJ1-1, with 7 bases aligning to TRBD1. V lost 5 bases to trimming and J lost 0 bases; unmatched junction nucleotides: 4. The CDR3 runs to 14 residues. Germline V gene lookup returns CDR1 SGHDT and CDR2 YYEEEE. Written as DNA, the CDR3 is TGTGCCAGCAGGTGGACAGGTGTGAACACTGAAGCTTTCTTT. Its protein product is CASRWTGVNTEAFF.

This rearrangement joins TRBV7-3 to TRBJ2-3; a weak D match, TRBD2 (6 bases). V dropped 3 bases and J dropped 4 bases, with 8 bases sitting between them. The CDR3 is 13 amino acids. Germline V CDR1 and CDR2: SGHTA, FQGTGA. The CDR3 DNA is TGTGCCAGCAGCTTCGGGAGCTCAGATACGCAGTATTTT. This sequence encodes CASSFGSSDTQYF.

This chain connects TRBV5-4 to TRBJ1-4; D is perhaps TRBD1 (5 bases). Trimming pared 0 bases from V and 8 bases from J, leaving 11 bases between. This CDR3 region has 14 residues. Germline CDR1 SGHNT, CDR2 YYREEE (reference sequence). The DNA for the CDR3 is TGTGCCAGCAGCTTGGATAGGGGAGGCGAAAAACTGTTTTTT. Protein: CASSLDRGGEKLFF.

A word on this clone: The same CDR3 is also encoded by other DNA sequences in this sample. CDR3 loop: CASSTTSGRYNEQFF. The DNA for the CDR3 is TGTGCCAGTAGCACCACTAGCGGGAGGTACAATGAGCAGTTCTTC. The chain has TRBV19 and TRBJ2-1, with TRBD2 matching 12 bases. Germline values: CDR1 LNHDA, CDR2 SQIVND (reference sequence). V shed 6 bases, J shed 4 bases, and the junction held 4 bases outside the gene matches. The CDR3 has 15 amino acids.

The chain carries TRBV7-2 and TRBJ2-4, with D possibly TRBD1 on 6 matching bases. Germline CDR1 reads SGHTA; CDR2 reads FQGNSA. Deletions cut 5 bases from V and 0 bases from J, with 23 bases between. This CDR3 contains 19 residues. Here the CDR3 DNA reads TGTGCCAGCAGCCGCGGTTCCTCGCAGGGGACGAGAGCCAAAAACATTCAGTACTTC. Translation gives CASSRGSSQGTRAKNIQYF.

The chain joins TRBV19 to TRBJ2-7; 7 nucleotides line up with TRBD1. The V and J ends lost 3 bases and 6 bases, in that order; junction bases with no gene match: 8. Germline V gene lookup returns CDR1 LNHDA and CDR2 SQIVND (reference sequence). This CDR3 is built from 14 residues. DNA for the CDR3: TGTGCCAGTAGTATCGGTGGCGCAGGGGGCGAGCAGTACTTC. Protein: CASSIGGAGGEQYF.

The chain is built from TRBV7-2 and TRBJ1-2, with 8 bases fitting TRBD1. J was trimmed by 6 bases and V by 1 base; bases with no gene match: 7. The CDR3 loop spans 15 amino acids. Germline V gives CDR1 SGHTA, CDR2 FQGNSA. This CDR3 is CASSLVSGGGDGYTF. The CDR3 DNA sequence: TGTGCCAGCAGCTTAGTTTCAGGGGGCGGGGATGGCTACACCTTC.

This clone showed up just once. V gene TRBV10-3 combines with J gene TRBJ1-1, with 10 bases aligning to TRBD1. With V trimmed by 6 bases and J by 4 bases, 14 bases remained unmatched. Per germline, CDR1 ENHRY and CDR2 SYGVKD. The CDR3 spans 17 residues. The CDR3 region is CAIRRTGTGAGGTEAFF. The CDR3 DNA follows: TGTGCCATCAGGAGAACCGGGACAGGGGCTGGGGGCACTGAAGCTTTCTTT.

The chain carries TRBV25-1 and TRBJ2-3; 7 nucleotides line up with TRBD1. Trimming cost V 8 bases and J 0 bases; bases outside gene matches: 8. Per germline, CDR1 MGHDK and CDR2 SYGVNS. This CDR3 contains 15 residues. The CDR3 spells CASSWDSPSTDTQYF. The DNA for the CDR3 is TGTGCCAGCTCTTGGGACAGTCCTAGCACAGATACGCAGTATTTT.

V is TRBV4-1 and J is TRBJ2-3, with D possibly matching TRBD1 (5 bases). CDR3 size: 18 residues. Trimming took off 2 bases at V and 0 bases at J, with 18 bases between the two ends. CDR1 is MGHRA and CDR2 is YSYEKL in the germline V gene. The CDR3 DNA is TGCGCCAGCAGCCAATCCCCAGGGCCGAGACCTAGCACAGATACGCAGTATTTT. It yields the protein CASSQSPGPRPSTDTQYF.

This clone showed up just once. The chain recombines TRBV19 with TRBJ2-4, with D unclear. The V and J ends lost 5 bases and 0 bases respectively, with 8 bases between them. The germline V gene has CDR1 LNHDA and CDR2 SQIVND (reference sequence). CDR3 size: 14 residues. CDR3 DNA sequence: TGTGCCAGTAGTGTCAGCGTAGCCAAAAACATTCAGTACTTC. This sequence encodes CASSVSVAKNIQYF. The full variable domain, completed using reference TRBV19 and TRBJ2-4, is DGGITQSPKYLFRKEGQNVTLSCEQNLNHDAMYWYRQDPGQGLRLIYYSQIVNDFQKGDIAEGYSVSREKKESFPLTVTSAQKNPTAFYLCASSVSVAKNIQYFGAGTRLSVL.

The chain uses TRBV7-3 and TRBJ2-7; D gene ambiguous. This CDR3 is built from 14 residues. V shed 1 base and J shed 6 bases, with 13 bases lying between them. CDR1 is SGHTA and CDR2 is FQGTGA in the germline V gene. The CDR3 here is CASSLSALSSEQYF. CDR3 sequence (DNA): TGTGCCAGCAGCTTAAGTGCCCTGAGTTCCGAGCAGTACTTC. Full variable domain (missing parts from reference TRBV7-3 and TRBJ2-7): GAGVSQTPSNKVTEKGKYVELRCDPISGHTALYWYRQSLGQGPEFLIYFQGTGAADDSGLPNDRFFAVRPEGSVSTLKIQRTERGDSAVYLCASSLSALSSEQYFGPGTRLTVT.

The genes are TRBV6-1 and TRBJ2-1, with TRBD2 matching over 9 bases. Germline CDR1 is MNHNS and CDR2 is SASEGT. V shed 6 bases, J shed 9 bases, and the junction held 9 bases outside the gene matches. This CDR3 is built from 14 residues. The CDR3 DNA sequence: TGTGCCAGCAGAGCTATAGCGGGAGCTAGTGAGCAGTTCTTC. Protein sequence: CASRAIAGASEQFF.

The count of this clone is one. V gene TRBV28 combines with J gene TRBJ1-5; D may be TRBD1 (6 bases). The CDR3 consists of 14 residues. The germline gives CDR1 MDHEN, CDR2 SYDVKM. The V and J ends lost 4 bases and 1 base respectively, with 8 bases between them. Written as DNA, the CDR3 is TGTGCCAGCAGTTGGGGGGGCAGCAATCAGCCCCAGCATTTT. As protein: CASSWGGSNQPQHF.

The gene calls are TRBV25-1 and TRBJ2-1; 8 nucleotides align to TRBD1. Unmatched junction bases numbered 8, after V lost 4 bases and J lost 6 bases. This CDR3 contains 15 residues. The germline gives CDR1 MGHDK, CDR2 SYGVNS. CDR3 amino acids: CASSGDRGIFNEQFF. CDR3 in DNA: TGTGCCAGCAGTGGTGACAGGGGAATATTCAATGAGCAGTTCTTC.